This TCR beta chain was documented in a study of T cells in Graves' hyperthyroidism and ophthalmopathy. Researchers barred patients who had uncontrolled infection, other autoimmune disease, pregnancy or lactation. The investigators amplified TCR beta CDR3 regions from RNA transcripts. Carried out on the TCR CDR3, a first-round RT-PCR used the HTBI primer set. TCRdb re-analysed the multiplex PCR reads in MiXCR, keeping a single row per CDR3 protein. Of roughly 500,000 distinct CDR3 sequences in the sample, 40% to 50% were seen once. In its sample, this clonotype was seen a few times. The receptor's source is an adult woman with Graves' disease, either hyperthyroidism or ophthalmopathy (not recorded which). The source material was peripheral blood or thyroid tissue (not recorded which).

The DNA of the CDR3 is TGCAGCTCGCCGCGGGGGGAGACTGAAGCTTTCTTT. Translation: CSSPRGETEAFF. The J gene is TRBJ1-1, the V gene TRBV29-1, with D perhaps TRBD1 (5 bases). The V gene lost 8 bases and the J gene lost 5 bases, with 15 bases spanning the gap. The CDR3 loop spans 12 amino acids. Germline loops: CDR1 SQVTM, CDR2 ANQGSEA.